The clone carrying this TCR beta chain was seen once. This record comes from a study of blood T cell repertoires in COVID-19. Source study methods: It was from reference gene primer amplification that nucleated cell counts were estimated. Here immunoSEQ multiplex PCR was the method, and the copy in TCRdb shows in-frame clones only, minus some. The DNA gave D and trimming, while V, J and clone size come from that table. The table lists 300,000 to 350,000 clones, roughly 87% of them singletons, with around 8.9% in the top ten. From germline, CDR1 is MNHEY and CDR2 SVGEGT. This CDR3 has 15 amino acids. The V gene end was trimmed by 2 bases and the J gene end by 4 bases; junction bases not matched to a gene: 5.

The source material was peripheral blood. The TCR comes from a man under 40 with COVID-19, enrolled during active disease. The gene calls are TRBV6-2 or TRBV6-3 and TRBJ1-5, with 7 bases matching TRBD1. The CDR3 DNA sequence: TGTGCCAGCAGTTACAGGGGGCGGATGAATCAGCCCCAGCATTTT. Translated, it gives CASSYRGRMNQPQHF.